This TCR beta chain was profiled in a study of Graves' ophthalmopathy and Graves' hyperthyroidism. This clonotype has at least ten counts. In germline, CDR1 is PRHDT, CDR2 FYEKMQ (reference sequence). CDR3 size: 16 residues. Unmatched junction bases numbered 8, after V lost 4 bases and J lost 5 bases. RNA served as the template for amplifying TCR beta CDR3 regions. HTBI primers were employed in first-round RT-PCR, then a second-round multiplex PCR followed. Each CDR3 protein is one row after TCRdb ran MiXCR on the multiplex PCR reads. The table lists roughly 400,000 distinct CDR3 sequences, about 16% of them singletons.

Source material: peripheral blood. This sequence originates from a woman under 30 with Graves' ophthalmopathy. The chain carries TRBV13 and TRBJ2-5; 12 bases align to TRBD2. CDR3 loop: CASSSNLAGGLETQYF. The CDR3 DNA reads TGTGCCAGCAGCTCGAACCTAGCGGGAGGGCTTGAGACCCAGTACTTC.